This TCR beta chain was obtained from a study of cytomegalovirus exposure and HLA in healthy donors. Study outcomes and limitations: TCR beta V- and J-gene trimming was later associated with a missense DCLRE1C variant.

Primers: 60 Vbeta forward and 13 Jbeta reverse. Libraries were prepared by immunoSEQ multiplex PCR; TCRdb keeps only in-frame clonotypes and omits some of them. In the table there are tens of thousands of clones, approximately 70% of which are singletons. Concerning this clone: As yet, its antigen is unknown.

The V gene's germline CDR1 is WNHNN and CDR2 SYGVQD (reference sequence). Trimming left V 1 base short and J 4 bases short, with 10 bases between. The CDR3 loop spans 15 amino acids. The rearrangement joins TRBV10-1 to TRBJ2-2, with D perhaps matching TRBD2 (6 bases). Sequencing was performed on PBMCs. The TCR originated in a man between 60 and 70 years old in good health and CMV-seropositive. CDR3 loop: CASSEWQGGTGELFF. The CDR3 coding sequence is TGCGCCAGCAGTGAGTGGCAGGGAGGCACCGGGGAGCTGTTTTTT.